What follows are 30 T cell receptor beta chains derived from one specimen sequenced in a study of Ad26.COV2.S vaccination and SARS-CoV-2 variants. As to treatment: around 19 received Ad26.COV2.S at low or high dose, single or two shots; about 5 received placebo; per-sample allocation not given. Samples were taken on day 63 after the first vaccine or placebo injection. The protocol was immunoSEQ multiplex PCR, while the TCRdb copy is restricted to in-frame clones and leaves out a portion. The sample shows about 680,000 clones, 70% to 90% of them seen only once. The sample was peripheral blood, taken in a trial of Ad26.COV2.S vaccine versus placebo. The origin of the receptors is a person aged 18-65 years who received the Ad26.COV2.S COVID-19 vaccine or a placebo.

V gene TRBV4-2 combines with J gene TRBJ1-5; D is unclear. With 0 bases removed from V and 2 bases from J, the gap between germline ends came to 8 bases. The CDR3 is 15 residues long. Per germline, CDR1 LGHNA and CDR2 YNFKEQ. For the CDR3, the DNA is TGTGCCAGCAGCCAAGAGAGTAGGGGCAATCAGCCCCAGCATTTT. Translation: CASSQESRGNQPQHF.

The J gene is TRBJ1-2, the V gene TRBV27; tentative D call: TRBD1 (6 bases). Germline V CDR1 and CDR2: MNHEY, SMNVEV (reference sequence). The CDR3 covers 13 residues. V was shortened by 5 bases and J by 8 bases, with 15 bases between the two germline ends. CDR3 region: CASSAAGTHGYTF. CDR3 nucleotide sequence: TGTGCCAGCAGTGCGGCGGGGACACACGGCTACACCTTC.

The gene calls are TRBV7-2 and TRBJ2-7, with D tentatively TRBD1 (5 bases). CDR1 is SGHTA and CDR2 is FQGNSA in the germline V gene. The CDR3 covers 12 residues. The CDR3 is CAIEGDTYEQYF. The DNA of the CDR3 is TGTGCTATAGAAGGGGATACCTACGAGCAGTACTTC. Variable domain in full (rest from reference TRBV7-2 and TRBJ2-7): GAGVSQSPSNKVTEKGKDVELRCDPISGHTALYWYRQSLGQGLEFLIYFQGNSAPDKSGLPSDRFSAERTGGSVSTLTIQRTQQEDSAVYLCAIEGDTYEQYFGPGTRLTVT.

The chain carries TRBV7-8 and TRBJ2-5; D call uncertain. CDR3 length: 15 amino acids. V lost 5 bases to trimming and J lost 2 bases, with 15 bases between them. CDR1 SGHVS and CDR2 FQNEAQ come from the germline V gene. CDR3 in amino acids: CASSPAAPNQETQYF. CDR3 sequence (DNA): TGTGCCAGCAGCCCCGCGGCGCCCAATCAAGAGACCCAGTACTTC. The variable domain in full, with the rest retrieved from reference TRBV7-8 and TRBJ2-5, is GAGVSQSPRYKVAKRGQDVALRCDPISGHVSLFWYQQALGQGPEFLTYFQNEAQLDKSGLPSDRFFAERPEGSVSTLKIQRTQQEDSAVYLCASSPAAPNQETQYFGPGTRLLVL.

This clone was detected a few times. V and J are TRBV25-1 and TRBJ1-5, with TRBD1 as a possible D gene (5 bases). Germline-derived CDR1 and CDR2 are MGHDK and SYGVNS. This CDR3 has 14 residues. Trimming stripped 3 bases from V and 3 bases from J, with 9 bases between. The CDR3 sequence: CASSDAGTNQPQHF. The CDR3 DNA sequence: TGTGCCAGCAGTGATGCCGGGACCAATCAGCCCCAGCATTTT.

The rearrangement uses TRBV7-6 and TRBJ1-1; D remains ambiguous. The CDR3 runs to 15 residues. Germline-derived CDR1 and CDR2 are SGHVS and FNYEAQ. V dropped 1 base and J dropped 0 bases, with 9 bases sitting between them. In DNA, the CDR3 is TGTGCCAGCAGCTTAGTGGCGTCCATGAACACTGAAGCTTTCTTT. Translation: CASSLVASMNTEAFF. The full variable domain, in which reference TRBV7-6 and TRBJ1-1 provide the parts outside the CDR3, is GAGVSQSPRYKVTKRGQDVALRCDPISGHVSLYWYRQALGQGPEFLTYFNYEAQQDKSGLPNDRFSAERPEGSISTLTIQRTEQRDSAMYRCASSLVASMNTEAFFGQGTRLTVV.

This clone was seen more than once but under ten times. CDR3 bases: TGCGCCAGCAGCTTTAGGACAGGGGACTCCTATAATTCACCCCTCCACTTT. The encoded protein is CASSFRTGDSYNSPLHF. The V and J genes are TRBV5-1 and TRBJ1-6; 9 positions match TRBD1. This CDR3 spans 17 amino acids. With V trimmed by 2 bases and J by 0 bases, 3 bases remained unmatched. Germline lookup yields CDR1 SGHRS and CDR2 YFSETQ.

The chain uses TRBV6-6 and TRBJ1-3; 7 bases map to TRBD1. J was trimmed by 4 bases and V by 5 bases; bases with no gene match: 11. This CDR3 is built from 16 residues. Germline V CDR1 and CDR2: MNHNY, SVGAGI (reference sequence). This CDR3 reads CASSASQQGQGNTIYF. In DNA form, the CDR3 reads TGTGCCAGCAGTGCCTCCCAACAGGGGCAAGGAAACACCATATATTTT.

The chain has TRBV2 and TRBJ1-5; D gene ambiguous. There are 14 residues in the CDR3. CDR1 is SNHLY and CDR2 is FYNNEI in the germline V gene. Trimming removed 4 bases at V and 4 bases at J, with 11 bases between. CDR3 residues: CASSVLQLNQPQHF. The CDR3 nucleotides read TGTGCCAGCAGTGTGCTACAGCTGAATCAGCCCCAGCATTTT.

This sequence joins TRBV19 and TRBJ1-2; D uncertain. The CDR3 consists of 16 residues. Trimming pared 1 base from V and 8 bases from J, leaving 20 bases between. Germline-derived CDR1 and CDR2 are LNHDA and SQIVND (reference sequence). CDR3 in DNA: TGTGCCAGTAGTATAGGGGCAGGCGCCCAGACGTGGGGCTACACCTTC. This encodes CASSIGAGAQTWGYTF.

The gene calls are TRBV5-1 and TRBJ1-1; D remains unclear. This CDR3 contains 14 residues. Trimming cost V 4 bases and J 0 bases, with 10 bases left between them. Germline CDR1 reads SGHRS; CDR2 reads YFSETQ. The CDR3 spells CASSPPGVNTEAFF. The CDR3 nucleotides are TGCGCCAGCAGCCCACCCGGGGTGAACACTGAAGCTTTCTTT. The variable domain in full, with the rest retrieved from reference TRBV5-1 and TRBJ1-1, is KAGVTQTPRYLIKTRGQQVTLSCSPISGHRSVSWYQQTPGQGLQFLFEYFSETQRNKGNFPGRFSGRQFSNSRSEMNVSTLELGDSALYLCASSPPGVNTEAFFGQGTRLTVV.

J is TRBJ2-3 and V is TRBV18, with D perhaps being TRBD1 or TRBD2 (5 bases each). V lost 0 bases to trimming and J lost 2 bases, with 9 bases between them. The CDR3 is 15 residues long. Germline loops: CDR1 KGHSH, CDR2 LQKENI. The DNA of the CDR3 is TGTGCCAGCTCACCACCGCATGGGACCACAGATACGCAGTATTTT. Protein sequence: CASSPPHGTTDTQYF.

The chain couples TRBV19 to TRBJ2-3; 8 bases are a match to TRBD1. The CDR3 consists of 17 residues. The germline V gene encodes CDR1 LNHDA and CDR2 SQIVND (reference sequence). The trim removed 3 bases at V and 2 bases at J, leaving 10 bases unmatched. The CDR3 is CASSIRLGQGTTDTQYF. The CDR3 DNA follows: TGTGCCAGTAGTATCCGCCTTGGACAGGGAACCACAGATACGCAGTATTTT.

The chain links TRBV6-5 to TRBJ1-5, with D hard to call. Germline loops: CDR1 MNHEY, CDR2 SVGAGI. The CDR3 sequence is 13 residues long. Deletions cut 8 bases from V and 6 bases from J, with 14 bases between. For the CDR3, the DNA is TGTGCCAGCGGGAGGGCGCCGGGTCAGCCCCAGCATTTT. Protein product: CASGRAPGQPQHF.

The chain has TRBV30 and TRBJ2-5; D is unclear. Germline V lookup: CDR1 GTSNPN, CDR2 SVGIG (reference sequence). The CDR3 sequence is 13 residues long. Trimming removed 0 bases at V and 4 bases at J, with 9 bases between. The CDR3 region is CAWSVKSGETQYF. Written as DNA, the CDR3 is TGTGCCTGGAGTGTAAAGTCTGGAGAGACCCAGTACTTC.

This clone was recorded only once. CDR3 amino acids: CASSQDRLAGTDEQYF. CDR3 bases: TGTGCCAGCAGCCAAGATCGCCTAGCGGGAACAGACGAGCAGTACTTC. The chain is built from TRBV14 and TRBJ2-7, with TRBD2 matching over 9 bases. Germline V gives CDR1 SGHDN, CDR2 FVKESK. The CDR3 loop spans 16 amino acids. J lost 5 bases, V lost 0 bases, and 8 bases had no gene match.

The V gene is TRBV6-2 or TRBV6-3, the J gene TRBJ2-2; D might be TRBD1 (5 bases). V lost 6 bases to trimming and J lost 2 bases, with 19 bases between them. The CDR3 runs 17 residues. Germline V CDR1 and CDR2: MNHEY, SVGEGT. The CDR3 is CASSETAHQKNTGELFF. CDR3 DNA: TGTGCCAGCAGCGAGACAGCCCACCAAAAAAACACCGGGGAGCTGTTTTTT.

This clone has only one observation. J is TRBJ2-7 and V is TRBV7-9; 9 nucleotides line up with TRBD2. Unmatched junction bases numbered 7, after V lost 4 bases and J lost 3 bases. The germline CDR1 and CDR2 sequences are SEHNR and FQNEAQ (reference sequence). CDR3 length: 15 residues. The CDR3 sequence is CASSSASGENYEQYF. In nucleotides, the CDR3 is TGTGCCAGCAGCTCCGCTAGCGGGGAGAACTACGAGCAGTACTTC. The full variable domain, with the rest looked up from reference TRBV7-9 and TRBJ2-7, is DTGVSQNPRHKITKRGQNVTFRCDPISEHNRLYWYRQTLGQGPEFLTYFQNEAQLEKSRLLSDRFSAERPKGSFSTLEIQRTEQGDSAMYLCASSSASGENYEQYFGPGTRLTVT.

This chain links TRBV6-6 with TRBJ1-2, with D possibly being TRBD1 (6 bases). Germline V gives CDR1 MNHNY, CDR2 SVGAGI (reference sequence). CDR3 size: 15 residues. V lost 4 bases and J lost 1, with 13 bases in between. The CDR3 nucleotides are TGTGCCAGCAGTTTCGACAGGCGGAATAACTATGGCTACACCTTC. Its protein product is CASSFDRRNNYGYTF.

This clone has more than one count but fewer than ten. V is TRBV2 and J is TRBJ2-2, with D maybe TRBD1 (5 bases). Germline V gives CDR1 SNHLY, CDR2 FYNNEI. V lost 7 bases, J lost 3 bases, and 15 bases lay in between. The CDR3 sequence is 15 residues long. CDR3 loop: CASMGQAADTGELFF. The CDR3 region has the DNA TGTGCCAGCATGGGGCAGGCGGCGGACACCGGGGAGCTGTTTTTT.

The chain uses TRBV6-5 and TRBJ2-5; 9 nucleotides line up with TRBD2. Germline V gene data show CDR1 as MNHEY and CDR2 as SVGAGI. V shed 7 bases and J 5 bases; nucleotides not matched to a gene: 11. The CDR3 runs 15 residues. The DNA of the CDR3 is TGTGCCAGCACCCAAACCAGCGGGGGGTATGAGACCCAGTACTTC. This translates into CASTQTSGGYETQYF.

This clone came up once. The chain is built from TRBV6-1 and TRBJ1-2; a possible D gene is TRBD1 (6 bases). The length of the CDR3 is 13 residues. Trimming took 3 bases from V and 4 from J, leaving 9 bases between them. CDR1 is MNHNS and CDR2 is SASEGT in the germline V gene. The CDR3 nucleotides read TGTGCCAGCAGTGACGACAGGACCTATGGCTACACCTTC. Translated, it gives CASSDDRTYGYTF.

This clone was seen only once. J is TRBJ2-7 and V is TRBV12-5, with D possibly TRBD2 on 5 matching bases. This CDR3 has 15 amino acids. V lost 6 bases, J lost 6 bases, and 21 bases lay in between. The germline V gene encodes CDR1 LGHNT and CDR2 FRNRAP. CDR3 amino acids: CASGPTRKGGSEQYF. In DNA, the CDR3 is TGTGCTAGTGGCCCTACTAGAAAAGGAGGAAGCGAGCAGTACTTC.

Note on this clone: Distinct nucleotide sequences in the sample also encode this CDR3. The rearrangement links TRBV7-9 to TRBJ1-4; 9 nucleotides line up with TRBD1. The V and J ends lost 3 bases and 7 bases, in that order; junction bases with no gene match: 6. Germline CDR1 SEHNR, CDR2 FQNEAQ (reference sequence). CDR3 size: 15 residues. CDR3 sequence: CASSLSGTGFEKLFF. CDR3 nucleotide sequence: TGTGCCAGCAGCTTGTCCGGGACAGGGTTTGAAAAACTGTTTTTT.

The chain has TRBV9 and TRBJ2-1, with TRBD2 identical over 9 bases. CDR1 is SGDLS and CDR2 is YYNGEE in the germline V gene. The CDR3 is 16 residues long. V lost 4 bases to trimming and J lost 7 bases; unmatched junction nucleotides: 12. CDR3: CASSPRSSGKGNEQFF. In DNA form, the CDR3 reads TGTGCCAGCAGCCCGCGGTCTAGCGGGAAGGGGAATGAGCAGTTCTTC.

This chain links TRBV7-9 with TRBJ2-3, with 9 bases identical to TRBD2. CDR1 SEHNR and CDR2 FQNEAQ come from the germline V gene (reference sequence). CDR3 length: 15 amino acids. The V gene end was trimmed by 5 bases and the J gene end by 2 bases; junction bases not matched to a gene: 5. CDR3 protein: CASSPGLAPTDTQYF. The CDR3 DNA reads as TGTGCCAGCAGCCCGGGACTAGCTCCCACAGATACGCAGTATTTT.

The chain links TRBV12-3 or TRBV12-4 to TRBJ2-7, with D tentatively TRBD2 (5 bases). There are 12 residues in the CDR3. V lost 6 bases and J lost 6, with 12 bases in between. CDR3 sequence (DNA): TGTGCCAGCAGCCCCGGGGTAGGCGAGCAGTACTTC. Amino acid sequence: CASSPGVGEQYF.

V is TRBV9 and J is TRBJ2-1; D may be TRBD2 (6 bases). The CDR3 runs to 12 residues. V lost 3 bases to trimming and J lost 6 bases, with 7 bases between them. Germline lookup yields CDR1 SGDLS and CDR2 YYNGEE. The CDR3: CASSAGGNEQFF. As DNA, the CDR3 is TGTGCCAGCAGCGCCGGGGGCAATGAGCAGTTCTTC.

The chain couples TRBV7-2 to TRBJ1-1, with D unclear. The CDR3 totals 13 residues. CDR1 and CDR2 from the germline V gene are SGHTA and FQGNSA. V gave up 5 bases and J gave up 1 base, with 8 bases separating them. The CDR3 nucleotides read TGTGCCAGCAGCAGGTACGGGAACACTGAAGCTTTCTTT. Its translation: CASSRYGNTEAFF.

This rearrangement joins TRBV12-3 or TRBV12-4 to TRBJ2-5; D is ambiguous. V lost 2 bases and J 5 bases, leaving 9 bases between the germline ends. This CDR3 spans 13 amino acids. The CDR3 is CASSLTDGETQYF. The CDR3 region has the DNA TGTGCCAGCAGTTTAACTGATGGGGAGACCCAGTACTTC.